This T cell receptor beta chain appears in the sequencing data of a study of shared clonotypes between healthy human individuals (dated by TCRdb to the early 2020s). Notes on the research overall: Two women and a few men aged 18 to 49 years were included in the cohort. For each donor, CD4 naive and CD4 memory were each given three plates, CD8 naive was given two plates, and CD8 memory was given one plate. To estimate repertoire size and how much clonotypes are shared between individuals, the study performed deep sequencing of blood TCR repertoires from a handful of healthy adults. Different laboratories and diverse techniques were used to prepare libraries and sequence TCR repertoires, to increase sequencing depth and limit assay-specific biases. Each donor's leukapheresis produced roughly between roughly 0.85 and 9 billion PBMCs. What the authors observed across the whole study: Pairwise subsampling indicated that sequencing depth was expected to affect the degree of clonotype sharing among donors. Higher generation probabilities were observed for clonotypes shared by all four sorted-subset donors than for non-shared clonotypes. Sharing across a few donors was observed for roughly 5.4% of naive CD4, over 3% of naive CD8, roughly 2.4% of memory CD4, and around 0.44% of memory CD8 clonotypes. Sampling was restricted to blood, and TCR repertoires in tissue are likely to differ from TCR repertoires in blood. Larger estimated clonotype richness was generally found for naive subsets than for memory subsets. Rarefaction of sorted-subset datasets indicated incomplete sequencing despite the large sequencing depth. The small number of donors limited the genetic and exposure-history diversity represented.

The donors were healthy, HIV-negative adults with no recently reported acute infections or vaccinations. Only Caucasian adults living in Nashville, Tennessee, USA were represented among the donors. CD4+ T cells were enriched by magnetic negative selection, after which naive cells were positively selected on CD45RA and the negative fraction was taken as the memory subset. Blood was obtained by leukapheresis, after which PBMCs were separated by Ficoll-Histopaque density gradient centrifugation and cryopreserved in liquid nitrogen vapor phase. Purity and quantity of every magnetically sorted T cell population were checked by analytical flow cytometry. From each sorted fraction, genomic DNA was isolated and quantified by UV absorbance on a Nanodrop 2000c. In regard to this clone: Its recognized antigen is unknown. The input lacks base qualities; no much larger clone sits a single base away.

The CDR3 holds 15 amino acids from the cysteine to the phenylalanine. This entry keeps only the CDR3 DNA: 45 bases, framed from base 1. V is shortened by 0 bases, J by 0 bases, and the region joining them spans 3 bases. The germline V gene yields SGHTA for CDR1 and FQGTGA for CDR2. Using the deep immunoSEQ assay, multiplex PCR amplified TCR CDR3 regions from genomic DNA. For each cell subset, the extracted genomic DNA was distributed evenly across all wells of several immunoSEQ 96-well plates, and each plate served as one replicate. For sorted subsets, each replicate PCR was loaded with around 220 ng genomic DNA, equivalent to roughly 30,000 T cell genomes. Purified libraries were measured with a Qubit 3.0 fluorometer, size-checked on a Bioanalyzer 2100, and measured again with the KAPA Library Quantification kit. A separate single-read 150-cycle Illumina NextSeq 550 flow cell was used to sequence each immunoSEQ 96-well plate. The authors processed their data as follows. Because only junctional sequences without quality scores were contained in the immunoSEQ output, filtering matching that applied to full-length reads could not be performed. Sequences were annotated with PyIR, a Python wrapper for IgBLAST v1.9, and V/J genes and CDR3 were assigned using IMGT germline references. Reads with weak V/J assignments (E-value above 1e-6), missing CDR3, stop codons, out-of-frame junctions, or ambiguous translated residues were removed. V3J clonotypes were defined as sequences sharing the same inferred V gene, J gene, and CDR3 amino acid sequence. The percentage overlap between two repertoires was calculated by dividing the number of shared unique clonotypes by the size of the smaller repertoire. Richness of each repertoire was evaluated using RTK rarefaction, the Chao1 estimator, and Recon v2.1 estimates of unobserved clonotypes. Generation probabilities were computed with OLGA for all TCRbeta clonotypes obtained by the gDNA method from four donors. Held by TCRdb, this immuneACCESS table contains in-frame sequences only and omits some clones. Under half of the omission traces to an unresolved V gene where checked; the cause of the rest is unknown. The V and J calls and clone size come from that table; D and trimming were worked out from the DNA. This sample comprises approximately 1,000,000 clones, about four fifths of them detected only once. In total, the top ten clones hold 0.5% to 0.6% of the sample.

This chain joins TRBV7-3 to TRBJ2-6, with no confident D gene call. The clonotype comes from a man younger than 35 in good health. Some clones in this sample may be carry-over from other donors' samples. The sequenced sample consisted of memory CD4+ T cells from PBMCs. This sample's cell subset or site label indicates: CD45RA-negative fraction. For the CDR3, the sequence is CASSLTLSGANVLTF. At the DNA level, the sequence is TGTGCCAGCAGCTTAACCCTCTCTGGGGCCAACGTCCTGACTTTC.